The present T cell receptor beta chain was sequenced within a study of blood T cell repertoires in COVID-19. The assay was immunoSEQ multiplex PCR, and TCRdb's table has in-frame clones only and misses some. The table shows 170,000 or so clones, with 84% occurring only once. The CDR3 is made up of 14 amino acids. Germline CDR1 reads SEHNR; CDR2 reads FQNEAQ (reference sequence). The trim removed 5 bases at V and 2 bases at J, leaving 6 bases unmatched. This sequence originates from a man younger than 35 with active or convalescent COVID-19. V and J are TRBV7-9 and TRBJ2-7; TRBD2 matches at 7 bases. Specimen: peripheral blood. CDR3 DNA: TGTGCCAGCAGCCCCAGCGGGAAAACCTACGAGCAGTACTTC. Encoded protein: CASSPSGKTYEQYF.